This record looks at one TCR beta chain sequence and its context. Its antigen is unknown. The germline V gene has CDR1 SQVTM and CDR2 ANQGSEA. The length of the CDR3 is 11 residues. The V and J ends lost 8 bases and 0 bases respectively, with 7 bases between them. This sample is drawn from a study of T-cell reconstitution after alpha-beta-depleted transplantation in children. Whole-study results and caveats: It was newly produced T cells that mostly accounted for T-cell counts and diversity one year after transplant. Diversity of TCRbeta at day 60 was high in some patients, arising from surviving recipient T cells and thymic progenitors. Roughly two months post-transplant, alpha-beta T cells reportedly originated from several hundred graft clones that had expanded.

The library targeted TCRbeta and was prepared with unique molecular identifiers. TCRdb re-called the PCR reads through MiXCR, storing one row per CDR3 protein. The data show some 830,000 distinct CDR3 sequences, roughly 16% seen once. The V gene is TRBV29-1, the J gene TRBJ1-1; D is ambiguous. This specimen was PBMCs, mostly from graft donor cells, taken 360 days after TCRalphabeta/CD19-depleted stem cell transplant. The source is a male patient younger than 18 who had a stem cell transplant for acute lymphoblastic leukemia, so the T cells may come from the graft donor. CDR3 in DNA: TGCAGCCACCGAATGAACACTGAAGCTTTCTTT. Amino acids: CSHRMNTEAFF.